A selection of T cell receptor beta chains follows, all from one sample in a study of cytomegalovirus exposure and HLA in healthy donors. Data came from immunoSEQ multiplex PCR; TCRdb stores just in-frame clones and leaves some out. The sample has some 250,000 clones, around 81% seen once. Sequenced sample: PBMCs. The origin of the receptors is a woman aged 60-70 years in good health and CMV-seropositive. Both conserved end residues are part of each CDR3. A D gene is named only where the DNA matches it firmly. Some rows have no size entry. The others give once, few or many, or a class for an expanded clone.

j_call: TRBJ1-1
d_call: .
v_call: TRBV27
clone_size: .
cdr3_aa: CASSLSRYTEAFF
cdr3_nt: TGTGCCAGCAGTTTATCCCGGTACACTGAAGCTTTCTTT

j_call: TRBJ1-1
d_call: .
v_call: TRBV14
clone_size: .
cdr3_aa: CASSPTWRVNTEAFF
cdr3_nt: TGTGCCAGCAGCCCCACATGGAGGGTGAACACTGAAGCTTTCTTT

j_call: TRBJ2-7
d_call: TRBD2
v_call: TRBV19
clone_size: .
cdr3_aa: CASRSGSGYEQYF
cdr3_nt: TGTGCCAGCCGAAGCGGGAGTGGCTACGAGCAGTACTTC

j_call: TRBJ1-2
d_call: .
v_call: TRBV4-2
clone_size: .
cdr3_aa: CASSQRLRSEDYGYTF
cdr3_nt: TGTGCCAGCAGCCAACGCCTGAGAAGCGAGGACTATGGCTACACCTTC

j_call: TRBJ2-5
d_call: .
v_call: TRBV5-1
clone_size: .
cdr3_aa: CASSSPVDRKQETQYF
cdr3_nt: TGCGCCAGCAGTTCCCCGGTAGACAGGAAACAAGAGACCCAGTACTTC

j_call: TRBJ2-3
d_call: .
v_call: TRBV10-3
clone_size: .
cdr3_aa: CAIRGAFSTDTQYF
cdr3_nt: TGTGCCATCAGGGGGGCCTTTAGCACAGATACGCAGTATTTT

j_call: TRBJ2-2
d_call: TRBD2
v_call: TRBV29-1
clone_size: .
cdr3_aa: CSAGLAGGPGELFF
cdr3_nt: TGCAGCGCCGGACTAGCGGGAGGGCCCGGGGAGCTGTTTTTT

j_call: TRBJ2-1
d_call: TRBD2
v_call: TRBV10-3
clone_size: .
cdr3_aa: CAISERLAGNEQFF
cdr3_nt: TGTGCCATCAGTGAAAGACTAGCGGGGAATGAGCAGTTCTTC

j_call: TRBJ2-5
d_call: .
v_call: TRBV9
clone_size: .
cdr3_aa: CASSVKGSEETQYF
cdr3_nt: TGTGCCAGCAGCGTAAAAGGGAGCGAAGAGACCCAGTACTTC

j_call: TRBJ2-2
d_call: .
v_call: TRBV5-1
clone_size: .
cdr3_aa: CASSFDTGELFF
cdr3_nt: TGCGCCAGCAGCTTCGACACCGGGGAGCTGTTTTTT

j_call: TRBJ2-1
d_call: .
v_call: TRBV18
clone_size: .
cdr3_aa: CASSSRQDNEQFF
cdr3_nt: TGTGCCAGCTCATCTCGACAGGACAATGAGCAGTTCTTC

j_call: TRBJ1-3
d_call: .
v_call: TRBV29-1
clone_size: .
cdr3_aa: CSVQQGYSGNTIYF
cdr3_nt: TGCAGCGTACAACAGGGCTACTCTGGAAACACCATATATTTT

j_call: TRBJ2-5
d_call: TRBD2
v_call: TRBV2
clone_size: .
cdr3_aa: CASSGLAGEETQYF
cdr3_nt: TGTGCCAGCTCGGGACTAGCGGGAGAAGAGACCCAGTACTTC

j_call: TRBJ1-4
d_call: .
v_call: TRBV2
clone_size: once
cdr3_aa: CASSELGARVEKLFF
cdr3_nt: TGTGCCAGCAGTGAATTGGGCGCGCGGGTTGAAAAACTGTTTTTT

j_call: TRBJ1-3
d_call: .
v_call: TRBV9
clone_size: .
cdr3_aa: CASSLGGVTSGNTIYF
cdr3_nt: TGTGCCAGCAGCCTCGGGGGAGTTACCTCTGGAAACACCATATATTTT

j_call: TRBJ1-3
d_call: .
v_call: TRBV29-1
clone_size: .
cdr3_aa: CSVGSRTYSGNTIYF
cdr3_nt: TGCAGCGTTGGTAGCAGGACTTACTCTGGAAACACCATATATTTT

j_call: TRBJ2-1
d_call: .
v_call: TRBV4-2
clone_size: .
cdr3_aa: CASSQTFGSDEQFF
cdr3_nt: TGTGCCAGCAGCCAAACCTTCGGGAGTGATGAGCAGTTCTTC

j_call: TRBJ2-7
d_call: .
v_call: TRBV9
clone_size: .
cdr3_aa: CASNRGGGRGQYF
cdr3_nt: TGTGCCAGCAACAGGGGGGGAGGGCGGGGGCAGTACTTC

j_call: TRBJ2-5
d_call: TRBD1
v_call: TRBV25-1
clone_size: .
cdr3_aa: CASSATQGAQETQYF
cdr3_nt: TGTGCCAGCAGTGCCACACAGGGGGCCCAAGAGACCCAGTACTTC

j_call: TRBJ2-7
d_call: TRBD2
v_call: TRBV2
clone_size: .
cdr3_aa: CASSEKGLIYEQYF
cdr3_nt: TGTGCCAGCAGTGAGAAGGGACTAATCTACGAGCAGTACTTC

j_call: TRBJ1-1
d_call: .
v_call: TRBV7-9
clone_size: .
cdr3_aa: CSSSFPTGMNTEAFF
cdr3_nt: TGTTCCAGCAGCTTTCCCACAGGGATGAACACTGAAGCTTTCTTT

j_call: TRBJ2-2
d_call: TRBD2
v_call: TRBV5-1
clone_size: .
cdr3_aa: CASSLSGRGNTGELFF
cdr3_nt: TGCGCCAGCAGCTTGAGCGGGAGGGGGAACACCGGGGAGCTGTTTTTT

j_call: TRBJ1-2
d_call: TRBD1
v_call: TRBV6-1
clone_size: .
cdr3_aa: CASREGQDYGYTF
cdr3_nt: TGTGCCAGCAGGGAGGGACAGGACTATGGCTACACCTTC

j_call: TRBJ2-2
d_call: TRBD2
v_call: TRBV2
clone_size: .
cdr3_aa: CASSLSGRASTGELFF
cdr3_nt: TGTGCCAGCAGTCTTAGCGGGAGGGCCTCCACCGGGGAGCTGTTTTTT

j_call: TRBJ2-1
d_call: TRBD2
v_call: TRBV4-1
clone_size: .
cdr3_aa: CASSQDTGSGSVNEQFF
cdr3_nt: TGCGCCAGCAGCCAAGATACCGGTAGCGGGAGCGTAAATGAGCAGTTCTTC

j_call: TRBJ2-2
d_call: .
v_call: TRBV9
clone_size: .
cdr3_aa: CASSVVPAGRPDTGELFF
cdr3_nt: TGTGCCAGCAGCGTAGTACCGGCGGGCCGCCCTGACACCGGGGAGCTGTTTTTT

j_call: TRBJ1-2
d_call: .
v_call: TRBV5-6
clone_size: .
cdr3_aa: CASSPGGNSGYTF
cdr3_nt: TGTGCCAGCAGCCCGGGGGGGAATAGTGGCTACACCTTC

j_call: TRBJ2-5
d_call: .
v_call: TRBV28
clone_size: .
cdr3_aa: CASSVSQRPLYF
cdr3_nt: TGTGCCAGCAGCGTTAGCCAGCGCCCTCTGTACTTC

j_call: TRBJ2-1
d_call: TRBD1
v_call: TRBV5-1
clone_size: .
cdr3_aa: CASSLSRDRSNYNEQFF
cdr3_nt: TGCGCCAGCAGCTTGTCCCGGGACAGGTCCAACTACAATGAGCAGTTCTTC

j_call: TRBJ1-5
d_call: .
v_call: TRBV9
clone_size: .
cdr3_aa: CASSGDEGFEQPQHF
cdr3_nt: TGTGCCAGCAGCGGAGATGAGGGTTTCGAACAGCCCCAGCATTTT

j_call: TRBJ2-7
d_call: .
v_call: TRBV6-1
clone_size: .
cdr3_aa: CASSDRRQSYEQYF
cdr3_nt: TGTGCCAGCAGCGACCGGAGGCAGTCCTACGAGCAGTACTTC

j_call: TRBJ1-5
d_call: .
v_call: TRBV6-6
clone_size: few
cdr3_aa: CASSYYTDSFPPQHF
cdr3_nt: TGTGCCAGCAGTTACTACACAGACAGCTTCCCGCCCCAGCATTTT

j_call: TRBJ2-1
d_call: .
v_call: TRBV28
clone_size: .
cdr3_aa: CASSLRFYNEQFF
cdr3_nt: TGTGCCAGCAGTTTACGTTTCTACAATGAGCAGTTCTTC

j_call: TRBJ1-1
d_call: .
v_call: TRBV10-1
clone_size: .
cdr3_aa: CASSESQGKAFF
cdr3_nt: TGCGCCAGCAGTGAGTCGCAGGGAAAAGCTTTCTTT

j_call: TRBJ2-7
d_call: TRBD1
v_call: TRBV5-6
clone_size: .
cdr3_aa: CASNNLGQGAHEQYF
cdr3_nt: TGTGCCAGCAACAATCTGGGACAGGGGGCCCACGAGCAGTACTTC

j_call: TRBJ2-7
d_call: .
v_call: TRBV30
clone_size: .
cdr3_aa: CAWRQNPYSYEQYF
cdr3_nt: TGTGCCTGGAGACAAAACCCGTACTCCTACGAGCAGTACTTC

j_call: TRBJ2-3
d_call: TRBD1
v_call: TRBV4-1
clone_size: .
cdr3_aa: CASSPQDRGLTDTQYF
cdr3_nt: TGCGCCAGCAGCCCCCAGGACAGGGGGCTCACAGATACGCAGTATTTT

j_call: TRBJ2-7
d_call: .
v_call: TRBV5-4
clone_size: once
cdr3_aa: CASSLGIRGSYEQYF
cdr3_nt: TGTGCCAGCAGCTTGGGGATTAGGGGATCCTACGAGCAGTACTTC

j_call: TRBJ2-7
d_call: TRBD1
v_call: TRBV28
clone_size: once
cdr3_aa: CASSPWHGTGNVEQYF
cdr3_nt: TGTGCCAGCAGTCCCTGGCACGGGACAGGGAATGTCGAGCAGTACTTC

j_call: TRBJ2-7
d_call: TRBD2
v_call: TRBV27
clone_size: .
cdr3_aa: CASSPIASGYSYEQYF
cdr3_nt: TGTGCCAGCAGTCCGATCGCTAGCGGGTACTCCTACGAGCAGTACTTC

j_call: TRBJ2-7
d_call: .
v_call: TRBV29-1
clone_size: .
cdr3_aa: CSVEDEEGAYEQYF
cdr3_nt: TGCAGCGTTGAAGATGAGGAGGGAGCCTACGAGCAGTACTTC

j_call: TRBJ2-1
d_call: TRBD1
v_call: TRBV5-1
clone_size: once
cdr3_aa: CASSVGQYNEQFF
cdr3_nt: TGCGCCAGCAGCGTGGGACAGTACAATGAGCAGTTCTTC

j_call: TRBJ2-1
d_call: .
v_call: TRBV5-1
clone_size: few
cdr3_aa: CASSLGARGDEQFF
cdr3_nt: TGCGCCAGCAGCTTGGGGGCCAGGGGTGATGAGCAGTTCTTC

j_call: TRBJ2-1
d_call: .
v_call: TRBV7-9
clone_size: few
cdr3_aa: CASTSRGSSYNEQFF
cdr3_nt: TGTGCCAGCACCTCAAGGGGGAGCTCCTACAATGAGCAGTTCTTC

j_call: TRBJ2-2
d_call: TRBD1
v_call: TRBV6-4
clone_size: few
cdr3_aa: CASSVSTGETGELFF
cdr3_nt: TGTGCCAGCAGTGTTTCGACAGGGGAGACCGGGGAGCTGTTTTTT

j_call: TRBJ2-7
d_call: .
v_call: TRBV28
clone_size: .
cdr3_aa: CASSTGVYEQYF
cdr3_nt: TGTGCCAGCAGTACAGGTGTATACGAGCAGTACTTC

j_call: TRBJ2-3
d_call: .
v_call: TRBV15
clone_size: .
cdr3_aa: CATSSALALVASTDTQYF
cdr3_nt: TGTGCCACCAGCAGCGCCCTAGCGCTAGTCGCAAGCACAGATACGCAGTATTTT

j_call: TRBJ1-1
d_call: .
v_call: TRBV7-9
clone_size: .
cdr3_aa: CASSLDVVLEAFF
cdr3_nt: TGTGCCAGCAGCTTAGATGTCGTGTTAGAAGCTTTCTTT

j_call: TRBJ2-2
d_call: .
v_call: TRBV7-9
clone_size: .
cdr3_aa: CASSSGLHNTGELFF
cdr3_nt: TGTGCCAGCAGCTCGGGACTGCATAACACCGGGGAGCTGTTTTTT

j_call: TRBJ1-1
d_call: TRBD1
v_call: TRBV6-4
clone_size: few
cdr3_aa: CASSQRFLSGQGAVTEAFF
cdr3_nt: TGTGCCAGCAGTCAACGGTTTCTCTCTGGACAGGGGGCTGTCACTGAAGCTTTCTTT

j_call: TRBJ2-1
d_call: TRBD1
v_call: TRBV10-1
clone_size: many
cdr3_aa: CASSEDRGHVNEQFF
cdr3_nt: TGCGCCAGCAGTGAGGACAGGGGGCATGTAAATGAGCAGTTCTTC

j_call: TRBJ2-3
d_call: .
v_call: TRBV10-1
clone_size: .
cdr3_aa: CASSESRGSTDTQYF
cdr3_nt: TGCGCCAGCAGTGAGTCGAGGGGGAGCACAGATACGCAGTATTTT

j_call: TRBJ2-3
d_call: .
v_call: TRBV4-1
clone_size: .
cdr3_aa: CASSQESSGVQTDTQYF
cdr3_nt: TGCGCCAGCAGCCAAGAATCATCGGGAGTTCAGACAGATACGCAGTATTTT

j_call: TRBJ1-2
d_call: TRBD1
v_call: TRBV14
clone_size: .
cdr3_aa: CASNRGNDYGYTF
cdr3_nt: TGTGCCAGTAACAGGGGGAACGACTATGGCTACACCTTC

j_call: TRBJ2-3
d_call: TRBD1
v_call: TRBV5-1
clone_size: .
cdr3_aa: CASSLRQGGTDTQYF
cdr3_nt: TGCGCCAGCAGCTTACGACAGGGGGGGACAGATACGCAGTATTTT

j_call: TRBJ2-7
d_call: .
v_call: TRBV28
clone_size: .
cdr3_aa: CASSLRGGGGGEQYF
cdr3_nt: TGTGCCAGCAGTTTAAGGGGGGGAGGGGGTGGCGAGCAGTACTTC

j_call: TRBJ2-3
d_call: .
v_call: TRBV29-1
clone_size: once
cdr3_aa: CSVAEGTDTQYF
cdr3_nt: TGCAGCGTTGCTGAGGGCACAGATACGCAGTATTTT

j_call: TRBJ2-5
d_call: .
v_call: TRBV7-9
clone_size: .
cdr3_aa: CASSLIGAADQETQYF
cdr3_nt: TGTGCCAGCAGCTTAATTGGAGCGGCGGACCAAGAGACCCAGTACTTC